This T cell receptor (beta chain) was captured by sequencing in a study of cytomegalovirus exposure and HLA in healthy donors. Germline CDR1 is MDHEN and CDR2 is SYDVKM. V was trimmed by 4 bases and J by 7 bases, leaving 20 bases between them. CDR3 size: 16 residues. The primer mix had 60 Vbeta and 13 Jbeta primers. Using immunoSEQ multiplex PCR, the repertoire was profiled, and TCRdb retains in-frame clones only, with some absent. The sample includes 270,000 or so clones, about nine tenths of them seen just once. The chain carries TRBV28 and TRBJ2-1, with D possibly TRBD2 on 5 matching bases. This sequence originates from a middle-aged man in good health and CMV-seropositive. The sample comprised PBMCs. Written as DNA, the CDR3 is TGTGCCAGCAGTTCCGCCGGAGGCTCTATTCTGAATGAGCAGTTCTTC. Protein product: CASSSAGGSILNEQFF.